This T cell receptor (beta chain) was documented in a study of CD8 T cells in seronegative destructive rheumatoid arthritis (dated by TCRdb to between 2020 and 2021). Some background on the complete study: At the time of sampling, seven of the eight CND-RA patients were on biological drugs. Peripheral CD8+ TCRbeta repertoires of CCP-negative destructive rheumatoid arthritis (CND-RA) patients were compared with newly diagnosed seropositive RA, seronegative RA and healthy controls. Comparison cohorts of seropositive RA, seronegative RA and healthy controls came from an earlier published TCRbeta dataset rather than new sequencing.

The germline V gene sets CDR1 to MDHEN and CDR2 to SYDVKM. Its CDR3 holds 16 amino acids, cysteine through phenylalanine. Only CDR3 DNA is held: 48 bases, read in frame from base 1. V is shortened by 8 bases, J by 0 bases, and the region joining them spans 19 bases. As concerns this clone: This clone's antigen is unknown. Base qualities are not recorded, but no much larger clone differs from it by a single base.

Study-level results and caveats: With age adjusted for, CD8+ TCRbeta repertoires in CND-RA patients appeared less diverse and more clonal than repertoires in other RA subtypes. No public clonotype enrichment survived Benjamini-Hochberg correction across the 95,000 to 150,000 clonotypes tested. Compared with controls and other RA subtypes, CND-RA repertoires contained more CMV-reactive and fewer influenza A-reactive CD8+ TCRbeta sequences. The study acknowledged the small size of the CND-RA cohort as a limitation. Because diagnostic samples were lacking, the TCR repertoire differences may partly reflect years of poor disease control rather than having been present at onset. A distinct set of enriched public clonotypes appeared to be carried by CND-RA patients, and this finding was interpreted by the authors as support for a separate disease subset.

CND-RA patients tested negative on the clinical CCP2 antibody test, and even with active therapy their joint destruction kept progressing. Every CND-RA patient showed typical joint destruction in the wrists and ankles and had failed conventional anti-rheumatic therapy. CND-RA patients were sampled after long disease histories, spanning decades in several cases, rather than at diagnosis. Approximately 50 millilitres of EDTA-anticoagulated peripheral blood were drawn from each patient. Density gradient separation with Ficoll-Paque PLUS was used to isolate peripheral blood mononuclear cells. AutoMACS magnetic bead positive selection was used to isolate CD8+ cells from fresh or cryopreserved PBMCs, and purity was verified by flow cytometry. Genomic DNA was extracted with Nucleospin Tissue or Tissue XS kits and quantified on a Qubit 2.0 fluorometer. TCRbeta sequencing used genomic DNA from CD8+ cells, following the manufacturer's instructions. A genomics technology centre in Finland performed the TCRbeta sequencing with the immunoSEQ assay. The paper's processing steps were these. The clonotype tables produced by the immunoSEQ preprocessing pipeline were converted into VDJtools format, and any non-productive clonotypes were filtered out. Samples with fewer than 10,000 reads were excluded, the remaining samples were subsampled to 10,000 reads, and most of the eight CND-RA samples met this threshold. The VDJtools CalcDiversityStats function was applied to data subsampled to 10,000 reads to calculate Shannon-Wiener, Simpson and clonality indices. Non-singleton TCRbeta clonotypes were hard-matched, with no mismatches allowed, against VDJdb to infer antigen specificity. Clusters with potentially shared antigen targets were formed by grouping CDR3 sequences that differed by one amino acid (Hamming distance 1). Group enrichment of public clonotypes was tested with one-sided Fisher's exact tests after groups were resampled to six samples, with the procedure repeated ten times. TCRdb's version of the immuneACCESS table is confined to in-frame rearrangements and falls short of the full clone set. An unresolved V gene accounts for under half of the shortfall where checked; the remainder is of unknown origin. V, J and clone size derive from that table, while D and trimming were established from the DNA sequence. This sample is represented by roughly 13,000 clones; under 85% of them were singletons. The ten largest account for 25% to 30% of the sample.

The source of this sequence is a woman aged 30 to 49 with seronegative destructive rheumatoid arthritis. The chain is assembled from TRBV28 and TRBJ1-1; matching of 5 bases hints at TRBD1 as the D gene. Sequencing was carried out using CD8+ T cells from blood. The sequence in DNA is TGTGCCAGCCCTCCAGGGTGGCGGCAGATGAACACTGAAGCTTTCTTT. The resulting protein is CASPPGWRQMNTEAFF.